This T cell receptor beta chain was documented in a study of Ad26.COV2.S vaccination and SARS-CoV-2 variants. Overall study findings and caveats: Quantification of TCR breadth and depth may have yielded underestimates of total T cell responses. Reported findings describe substantial breadth in spike-specific CD8+ and CD4+ T cell responses following vaccination.

For this clone: As yet, its antigen is unknown.

Treatment noted: roughly 18 received Ad26.COV2.S at low or high dose, single or two shots; 5 received placebo; per-sample allocation not given. Repertoires come from day 63 after the first vaccine or placebo injection. The study used a vaccine consisting of an Ad26 vector that expressed Wuhan-strain SARS-CoV-2 spike. Profiled with immunoSEQ multiplex PCR; TCRdb holds only in-frame clones, not every one. The profile shows fewer than 800,000 clones, more than 80% of them singletons. The specimen was peripheral blood, collected in a trial of Ad26.COV2.S vaccine versus placebo. The TCR originated in a person between 18 and 65 years old who received the Ad26.COV2.S COVID-19 vaccine or a placebo.

CDR3 sequence reads: CASSLIQGRSYEQYF. In nucleotides, the CDR3 is TGTGCCAGCAGCTTGATCCAGGGACGTTCCTACGAGCAGTACTTC. V gene TRBV7-2 combines with J gene TRBJ2-7; D may be TRBD1 or TRBD2 (5 bases each). Germline V gene sequence: CDR1 SGHTA, CDR2 FQGNSA. The length of the CDR3 is 15 residues. The germline V and J ends were trimmed by 3 bases and 1 base, with 13 bases remaining between them.